This TCR beta chain was recovered during a study of T cell responses to AZD1222 COVID-19 vaccine. Findings of the study overall: Regions 160-218 and 743-854 held dominance among vaccine-associated CD4 TCRs, which spanned spike. An increase in Spike-specific TCR breadth and depth was observed after two AZD1222 doses.

This clone was found a few times. Its specificity is not known. The protocol was immunoSEQ multiplex PCR, while the TCRdb copy is restricted to in-frame clones and leaves out a portion. Found here are 150,000 to 200,000 clones, approximately 88% of them singletons; the top ten hold 1.5% to 2%. The V gene's germline CDR1 is MNHEY and CDR2 SMNVEV (reference sequence). V was pared by 2 bases and J by 6 bases, with 7 bases between. The CDR3 is made up of 13 amino acids. This sequence joins TRBV27 and TRBJ2-2; D gene ambiguous. The TCR was taken from an adult in good health. The sequencing here drew on peripheral blood, taken on day 0 of AZD1222 vaccination. The DNA of the CDR3 is TGTGCCAGCAGTTTACCCGTGCCCGGGGAGCTGTTTTTT. Translated, it gives CASSLPVPGELFF.